These 12 T cell receptor beta chains came from one sample sequenced in a study of graft-versus-host responses after intestinal transplantation. These receptors have no known antigen. The assay was immunoSEQ multiplex PCR, and TCRdb's table has in-frame clones only and misses some. The table includes around 55,000 clones, 80% to 90% detected once. The material sequenced was unstimulated CD4+ T cells sorted from spleen or lymph node cells, taken before transplant. These receptor sequences come from a human donor who was the organ donor for an intestinal transplant.

The chain links TRBV29-1 to TRBJ1-1; the D gene is possibly TRBD1 (5 bases). Germline lookup yields CDR1 SQVTM and CDR2 ANQGSEA. This CDR3 spans 14 amino acids. V was clipped by 0 bases and J by 4 bases, with 12 bases between them. The CDR3 reads CSVEDIGAGTEAFF. The DNA for the CDR3 is TGCAGCGTTGAAGATATAGGGGCCGGCACTGAAGCTTTCTTT.

The rearrangement links TRBV5-8 to TRBJ1-5, with D perhaps matching TRBD1 (5 bases). The CDR3 contains 14 residues. Trimming cost V 4 bases and J 6 bases, with 14 bases left between them. From germline, CDR1 is SGHTS and CDR2 YDEGEE. The chain's CDR3 is CASSHGAGGQPQHF. The DNA for the CDR3 is TGTGCCAGCAGCCACGGGGCCGGGGGTCAGCCCCAGCATTTT.

This chain uses TRBV7-2 with TRBJ2-1; 8 nucleotides align to TRBD2. Germline V gene lookup returns CDR1 SGHTA and CDR2 FQGNSA. V was pared by 1 base and J by 8 bases, with 4 bases of the junction left unmatched. The CDR3 totals 14 residues. The CDR3 DNA follows: TGTGCCAGCAGCTTAGGGACTAGCATCCATGAGCAGTTCTTC. It yields the protein CASSLGTSIHEQFF.

CDR3: CSAPLAETQYF. The DNA for the CDR3 is TGCAGTGCTCCCTTAGCGGAGACCCAGTACTTC. The chain recombines TRBV20-1 with TRBJ2-5; possible D gene TRBD2, 5 bases. The V gene's germline CDR1 is DFQATT and CDR2 SNEGSKA (reference sequence). The CDR3 loop spans 11 amino acids. The V and J ends lost 5 bases and 5 bases respectively, with 9 bases between them.

The CDR3 bases are TGTGCCAGCAGTTTATACGCTATTGGGACAGTACCCTACAATGAGCAGTTCTTC. Protein product: CASSLYAIGTVPYNEQFF. This sequence joins TRBV27 and TRBJ2-1; 7 positions match TRBD1. The germline V gene has CDR1 MNHEY and CDR2 SMNVEV (reference sequence). V dropped 1 base and J dropped 2; count of bases not matched to a gene: 11. The CDR3 has 18 amino acids.

The chain employs TRBV27 and TRBJ2-1, with 11 bases that match TRBD2. CDR3 length: 17 residues. The germline gives CDR1 MNHEY, CDR2 SMNVEV (reference sequence). V was pared by 5 bases and J by 8 bases, with 14 bases of the junction left unmatched. CDR3 sequence (DNA): TGTGCCAGCAGTGCTACTAGCGGGAGTAGACTGGGACATGAGCAGTTCTTC. Its protein is CASSATSGSRLGHEQFF.

This clone was detected a few times. The gene calls are TRBV7-8 and TRBJ1-2, with 11 bases that match TRBD1. Germline V gives CDR1 SGHVS, CDR2 FQNEAQ. V lost 0 bases, J lost 6 bases, and 3 bases stayed unmatched. CDR3 length: 15 amino acids. The CDR3 nucleotides read TGTGCCAGCAGCTTAGCCTGGACAGGGGGCGATGGCTACACCTTC. Amino acids: CASSLAWTGGDGYTF.

This rearrangement joins TRBV7-8 to TRBJ2-5; 10 positions match TRBD2. V was clipped by 1 base and J by 5 bases; unmatched bases: 7. Germline values: CDR1 SGHVS, CDR2 FQNEAQ. The CDR3 consists of 16 residues. The CDR3 DNA reads TGTGCCAGCAGCTTAGGGGCTAGCGGGAGTTGGGAGACCCAGTACTTC. As protein: CASSLGASGSWETQYF. The variable domain in full, completed from reference TRBV7-8 and TRBJ2-5, reads GAGVSQSPRYKVAKRGQDVALRCDPISGHVSLFWYQQALGQGPEFLTYFQNEAQLDKSGLPSDRFFAERPEGSVSTLKIQRTQQEDSAVYLCASSLGASGSWETQYFGPGTRLLVL.

This clone was seen only a few times. The genes are TRBV5-6 and TRBJ1-1; 11 bases are shared with TRBD1. Germline V lookup: CDR1 SGHDT, CDR2 YYEEEE. This CDR3 is built from 19 residues. Trimming took 4 bases from V and 5 from J; bases not matched to a gene: 19. CDR3 region: CASSKLFRDRGGSRTEAFF. CDR3 bases: TGTGCCAGCAGCAAACTCTTCCGGGACAGGGGGGGATCGAGGACTGAAGCTTTCTTT.

The table lists this clone with a count of one. The V and J genes are TRBV28 and TRBJ2-1; D is undetermined. The ends were cut back, 5 bases at V and 0 bases at J, with 17 bases in the middle. Germline lookup yields CDR1 MDHEN and CDR2 SYDVKM. This CDR3 comprises 17 residues. This CDR3 reads CASSGTDWLSSYNEQFF. The CDR3 DNA reads as TGTGCCAGCAGTGGAACCGACTGGCTAAGCTCCTACAATGAGCAGTTCTTC.

The V gene is TRBV30, the J gene TRBJ1-5; the match to TRBD1 covers 7 bases. Germline V gene lookup returns CDR1 GTSNPN and CDR2 SVGIG (reference sequence). CDR3 size: 15 residues. V shed 0 bases, J shed 6 bases, and the junction held 8 bases outside the gene matches. CDR3: CAWSVGAAGGQPQHF. CDR3 in DNA: TGTGCCTGGAGTGTAGGGGCGGCAGGGGGTCAGCCCCAGCATTTT.

The chain carries TRBV6-1 and TRBJ2-6; D ambiguous. Germline V CDR1 and CDR2: MNHNS, SASEGT. CDR3 length: 12 residues. The germline V and J ends were trimmed by 5 bases and 4 bases, with 3 bases remaining between them. The DNA of the CDR3 is TGTGCCAGCAGTCAGGGGGCCAACGTCCTGACTTTC. Translating gives CASSQGANVLTF.